Below, 25 T cell receptor beta chains from the same sample are listed, as sequenced in a study of cytotoxic CD8 clonotypes in ibrutinib-treated CLL. Profiling relied on immunoSEQ multiplex PCR, and the TCRdb table lists in-frame clones only, not all of them. The repertoire includes about 300,000 clones, roughly 76% of them detected once, and roughly 6% sits in the top ten. Specimen: PBMCs, collected at disease progression, from a patient treated with ibrutinib. All receptors derive from a human donor with chronic lymphocytic leukemia.

This clone was counted between two and nine times. The V and J genes are TRBV5-4 and TRBJ1-2; no firm D call. The germline gives CDR1 SGHNT, CDR2 YYREEE (reference sequence). V was shortened by 2 bases and J by 2 bases, with 7 bases between the two germline ends. The length of the CDR3 is 13 residues. The CDR3 loop reads CASSLPGNYGYTF. The CDR3 region has the DNA TGTGCCAGCAGCTTACCGGGGAACTATGGCTACACCTTC.

This clone has a count of ten or more. The sample holds other DNA sequences that translate to the same CDR3. J is TRBJ2-3 and V is TRBV18; D is unresolved. Trimming took 2 bases from V and 6 from J, leaving 3 bases between them. The germline CDR1 and CDR2 sequences are KGHSH and LQKENI. The CDR3 runs 11 residues. The CDR3 here is CASSPADTQYF. In DNA, the CDR3 is TGTGCCAGCTCACCAGCTGATACGCAGTATTTT.

The chain combines TRBV7-2 with TRBJ2-7; D may be TRBD2 (6 bases). The germline V gene encodes CDR1 SGHTA and CDR2 FQGNSA. The length of the CDR3 is 15 residues. Trimming stripped 5 bases from V and 4 bases from J, with 18 bases between. The CDR3 sequence: CASSRMPGLLYEQYF. CDR3 DNA sequence: TGTGCCAGCAGCCGAATGCCGGGACTCCTATACGAGCAGTACTTC.

J is TRBJ2-3 and V is TRBV6-4; perhaps D is TRBD1 or TRBD2 (6 bases each). CDR3 length: 14 residues. Between the trimmed V and J ends, which lost 3 bases and 7 bases, there was a span of 14 bases. The germline gives CDR1 MRHNA, CDR2 SNTAGT. CDR3 nucleotide sequence: TGTGCCAGCAGTGATGGGCAGGGGAGGAATACGCAGTATTTT. This sequence encodes CASSDGQGRNTQYF.

The chain recombines TRBV7-6 with TRBJ2-5; the D is unclear. V was trimmed by 5 bases and J by 2 bases, leaving 9 bases between them. Germline CDR1 reads SGHVS; CDR2 reads FNYEAQ. The CDR3 runs 13 residues. The CDR3 DNA follows: TGTGCCAGCAGCCCCTCCCCGCAAGAGACCCAGTACTTC. The encoded protein is CASSPSPQETQYF. Drawing the rest from reference TRBV7-6 and TRBJ2-5, the complete variable domain is GAGVSQSPRYKVTKRGQDVALRCDPISGHVSLYWYRQALGQGPEFLTYFNYEAQQDKSGLPNDRFSAERPEGSISTLTIQRTEQRDSAMYRCASSPSPQETQYFGPGTRLLVL.

The chain employs TRBV4-1 and TRBJ2-5, with D unclear. With 2 bases removed from V and 2 bases from J, the gap between germline ends came to 0 bases. Germline assignment: CDR1 MGHRA and CDR2 YSYEKL. The CDR3 is 11 residues long. The CDR3 loop reads CASSQQETQYF. In DNA form, the CDR3 reads TGCGCCAGCAGCCAACAAGAGACCCAGTACTTC.

This clone was counted between two and nine times. The chain combines TRBV19 with TRBJ2-1; 7 bases map to TRBD1. The CDR3 loop spans 15 amino acids. Looked up from germline, CDR1 is LNHDA and CDR2 is SQIVND (reference sequence). The V gene end was trimmed by 7 bases and the J gene end by 3 bases; junction bases not matched to a gene: 9. In nucleotides, the CDR3 is TGTGCCAGTAAAAGACAGGGACAAAACTACAATGAGCAGTTCTTC. Translation: CASKRQGQNYNEQFF.

In nucleotides, the CDR3 is TGCGCCAGCAGCCCCATCCGCATGGGGGGAAATGAGCAGTTCTTC. Its protein is CASSPIRMGGNEQFF. The rearrangement joins TRBV5-1 to TRBJ2-1, with D possibly TRBD2 on 6 matching bases. The CDR3 has 15 residues. V shed 4 bases and J shed 7 bases, with 18 bases lying between them. Germline assignment: CDR1 SGHRS and CDR2 YFSETQ.

In its sample, this clone was seen a few times. The chain employs TRBV19 and TRBJ1-5; no reliable D call. The germline V and J ends were trimmed by 5 bases and 3 bases, with 8 bases remaining between them. The CDR3 consists of 13 residues. Germline CDR1 LNHDA, CDR2 SQIVND (reference sequence). CDR3 sequence reads: CASSLQNNQPQHF. For the CDR3, the DNA is TGTGCCAGTAGTCTACAGAACAATCAGCCCCAGCATTTT.

The gene calls are TRBV2 and TRBJ2-5; 8 bases align to TRBD1. The junction had 0 bases not matched to a gene; V was cut back by 4 bases and J by 2 bases. This CDR3 is 13 amino acids long. Germline V lookup: CDR1 SNHLY, CDR2 FYNNEI. This CDR3 is CASSGTGQETQYF. The CDR3 DNA reads as TGTGCCAGCAGTGGGACAGGGCAAGAGACCCAGTACTTC.

The chain combines TRBV4-2 with TRBJ2-1; no clear D gene. The CDR3 runs 13 residues. The ends were cut back, 1 base at V and 7 bases at J, with 8 bases in the middle. Germline V lookup: CDR1 LGHNA, CDR2 YNFKEQ. The CDR3 reads CASSQGLDNEQFF. CDR3 DNA sequence: TGTGCCAGCAGCCAAGGGCTCGATAATGAGCAGTTCTTC.

V and J are TRBV15 and TRBJ2-1; tentative D call: TRBD1 (5 bases). Germline-derived CDR1 and CDR2 are LNHNV and YYDKDF (reference sequence). The CDR3 extends over 16 amino acids. V lost 0 bases, J lost 4 bases, and 13 bases lay in between. CDR3 loop: CATSRDGALWYNEQFF. The CDR3 DNA is TGTGCCACCAGCAGAGATGGGGCTCTGTGGTACAATGAGCAGTTCTTC. Supplemented by reference TRBV15 and TRBJ2-1, the full variable domain reads DAMVIQNPRYQVTQFGKPVTLSCSQTLNHNVMYWYQQKSSQAPKLLFHYYDKDFNNEADTPDNFQSRRPNTSFCFLDIRSPGLGDTAMYLCATSRDGALWYNEQFFGPGTRLTVL.

The chain is built from TRBV5-1 and TRBJ2-7, with D maybe TRBD1 (6 bases). CDR3 length equals 13 residues. The germline V gene encodes CDR1 SGHRS and CDR2 YFSETQ. Between the trimmed V and J ends, which lost 0 bases and 4 bases, there was a span of 8 bases. In DNA form, the CDR3 reads TGCGCCAGCAGCTTGGTGGGACAATACGAGCAGTACTTC. This sequence encodes CASSLVGQYEQYF.

V usage is TRBV7-2 and J usage is TRBJ1-1; 8 bases fit TRBD1. The CDR3 spans 14 residues. The V gene end was trimmed by 3 bases and the J gene end by 3 bases; junction bases not matched to a gene: 3. Germline V gene sequence: CDR1 SGHTA, CDR2 FQGNSA. CDR3 nucleotides: TGTGCCAGCAGCTTTGACAGGGGAGACACTGAAGCTTTCTTT. This sequence encodes CASSFDRGDTEAFF.

This clone was seen more than once but under ten times. The chain recombines TRBV4-3 with TRBJ1-2; D unclear. Between the trimmed V and J ends, which lost 0 bases and 4 bases, there was a span of 9 bases. Germline V CDR1 and CDR2: LGHNA, YSLEER. The CDR3 extends over 14 amino acids. The CDR3 DNA reads TGCGCCAGCAGCCAAGACGGGTCCATCTATGGCTACACCTTC. Translating gives CASSQDGSIYGYTF.

This sequence joins TRBV7-9 and TRBJ2-1; D gene unclear. CDR3 length: 14 amino acids. Per germline, CDR1 SEHNR and CDR2 FQNEAQ (reference sequence). V shed 5 bases and J shed 12 bases, with 20 bases lying between them. CDR3 in DNA: TGTGCCAGCAGCCATCCTGGATTGGCGGCAGGGCAGTTCTTC. This gives the protein CASSHPGLAAGQFF.

The table lists this clone with a count of one. V usage is TRBV10-2 and J usage is TRBJ2-5, with TRBD2 identical over 9 bases. Germline CDR1 WSHSY, CDR2 SAAADI. This CDR3 region has 13 residues. Trimming took 7 bases from V and 10 from J; bases not matched to a gene: 10. The CDR3 here is CASNERWREGQYF. CDR3 in DNA: TGCGCCAGCAACGAGCGTTGGCGGGAGGGCCAGTACTTC.

V usage is TRBV5-1 and J usage is TRBJ2-2, with 8 bases matching TRBD1. The trim removed 5 bases at V and 3 bases at J, leaving 6 bases unmatched. The germline gives CDR1 SGHRS, CDR2 YFSETQ. This CDR3 is built from 15 residues. In DNA form, the CDR3 reads TGCGCCAGCAGTCCCGACAGGGGTGACACCGGGGAGCTGTTTTTT. Its translation is CASSPDRGDTGELFF.

The chain uses TRBV10-3 and TRBJ1-2; D might be TRBD1 (6 bases). Germline V gives CDR1 ENHRY, CDR2 SYGVKD. The V and J ends lost 5 bases and 4 bases respectively, with 14 bases between them. This CDR3 is 14 amino acids long. As DNA, the CDR3 is TGTGCCATCAGTCTCGACAGGACAAGCTATGGCTACACCTTC. It is translated as CAISLDRTSYGYTF.

The rearrangement uses TRBV18 and TRBJ1-2; 9 bases agree with TRBD1. The length of the CDR3 is 13 residues. CDR1 KGHSH and CDR2 LQKENI come from the germline V gene. The trim removed 2 bases at V and 8 bases at J, leaving 3 bases unmatched. CDR3 in DNA: TGTGCCAGCTCACCAAGGGACAGGGACGGCTACACCTTC. This gives the protein CASSPRDRDGYTF.

The J gene is TRBJ1-5, the V gene TRBV18; 9 nucleotides line up with TRBD1. CDR3 length equals 16 residues. J gave up 4 bases and V 5 bases, and 9 bases lay outside the gene matches. The germline V gene has CDR1 KGHSH and CDR2 LQKENI. The CDR3: CASSSVRDRANQPQHF. CDR3 DNA sequence: TGTGCCAGCTCATCCGTACGGGACAGGGCGAATCAGCCCCAGCATTTT.

There are a few counts of this clone. The rearrangement joins TRBV18 to TRBJ1-5; D perhaps matches TRBD1 (5 bases). V was pared by 8 bases and J by 3 bases, with 14 bases between. The germline V gene encodes CDR1 KGHSH and CDR2 LQKENI. The CDR3 extends over 14 amino acids. In nucleotides, the CDR3 is TGTGCCAGCACGATACAGGTGACCAATCAGCCCCAGCATTTT. Protein: CASTIQVTNQPQHF. The full variable domain, with the rest looked up from reference TRBV18 and TRBJ1-5, is NAGVMQNPRHLVRRRGQEARLRCSPMKGHSHVYWYRQLPEEGLKFMVYLQKENIIDESGMPKERFSAEFPKEGPSILRIQQVVRGDSAAYFCASTIQVTNQPQHFGDGTRLSIL.

The genes are TRBV5-6 and TRBJ1-1, with D unclear. V lost 0 bases and J lost 1, with 7 bases in between. The CDR3 spans 14 residues. CDR1 is SGHDT, CDR2 YYEEEE, per germline. The CDR3 DNA is TGTGCCAGCAGCTTGGACTTCTCGAACACTGAAGCTTTCTTT. Amino acids: CASSLDFSNTEAFF. Using reference TRBV5-6 and TRBJ1-1 for the parts outside the CDR3, the full variable domain is DAGVTQSPTHLIKTRGQQVTLRCSPKSGHDTVSWYQQALGQGPQFIFQYYEEEERQRGNFPDRFSGHQFPNYSSELNVNALLLGDSALYLCASSLDFSNTEAFFGQGTRLTVV.

The rearrangement links TRBV10-1 to TRBJ2-1, with D uncertain. In germline, CDR1 is WNHNN, CDR2 SYGVQD (reference sequence). CDR3 length: 14 amino acids. Trimming left V 4 bases short and J 6 bases short, with 13 bases between. CDR3 residues: CASSGNKPGNEQFF. For the CDR3, the DNA is TGCGCCAGCAGTGGGAACAAGCCGGGCAATGAGCAGTTCTTC.

The chain is built from TRBV18 and TRBJ2-3; TRBD1 might be the D (6 bases). Trimming left V 3 bases short and J 4 bases short, with 14 bases between. The length of the CDR3 is 15 residues. Germline CDR1 reads KGHSH; CDR2 reads LQKENI. CDR3 region: CASSPVQGLADTQYF. The CDR3, as DNA: TGTGCCAGCTCACCGGTACAGGGTTTGGCAGATACGCAGTATTTT.